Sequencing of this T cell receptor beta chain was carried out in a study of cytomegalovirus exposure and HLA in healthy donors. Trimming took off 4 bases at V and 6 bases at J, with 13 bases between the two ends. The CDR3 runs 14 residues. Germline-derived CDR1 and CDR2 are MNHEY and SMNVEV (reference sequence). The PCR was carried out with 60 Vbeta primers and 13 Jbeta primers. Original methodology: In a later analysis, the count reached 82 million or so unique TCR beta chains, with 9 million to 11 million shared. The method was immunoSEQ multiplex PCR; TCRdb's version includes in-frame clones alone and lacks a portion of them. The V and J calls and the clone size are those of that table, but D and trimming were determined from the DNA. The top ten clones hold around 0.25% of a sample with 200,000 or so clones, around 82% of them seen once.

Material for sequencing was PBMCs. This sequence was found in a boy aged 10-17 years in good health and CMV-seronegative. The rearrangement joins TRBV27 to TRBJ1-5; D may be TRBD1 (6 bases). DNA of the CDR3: TGTGCCAGCAGTTGGTCAGGGGCTAGTCAGCCCCAGCATTTT. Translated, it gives CASSWSGASQPQHF.